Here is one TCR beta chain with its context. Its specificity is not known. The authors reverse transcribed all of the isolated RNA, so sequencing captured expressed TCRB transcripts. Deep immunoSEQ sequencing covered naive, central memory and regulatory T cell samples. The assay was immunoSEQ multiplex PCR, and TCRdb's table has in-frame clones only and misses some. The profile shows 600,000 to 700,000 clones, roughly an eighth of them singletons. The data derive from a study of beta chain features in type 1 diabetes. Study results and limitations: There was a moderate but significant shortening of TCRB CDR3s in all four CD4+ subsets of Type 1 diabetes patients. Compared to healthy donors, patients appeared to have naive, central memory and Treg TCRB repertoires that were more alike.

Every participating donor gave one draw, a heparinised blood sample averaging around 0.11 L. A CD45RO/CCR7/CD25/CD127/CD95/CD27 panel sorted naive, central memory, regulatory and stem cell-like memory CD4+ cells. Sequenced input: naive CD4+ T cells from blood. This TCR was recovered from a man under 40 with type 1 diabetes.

This CDR3 is CASRISGGGQPQHF. The CDR3 DNA follows: TGTGCCAGCAGGATCTCAGGGGGCGGTCAGCCCCAGCATTTT. The rearrangement links TRBV6-5 to TRBJ1-5, with 8 bases aligning to TRBD1. Germline V gene data show CDR1 as MNHEY and CDR2 as SVGAGI. V gave up 6 bases and J gave up 6 bases; unmatched junction bases: 7. The length of the CDR3 is 14 residues.